Shown below are 15 T cell receptor beta chains from a single sample sequenced in a study of identifying expanded T cells in peripheral blood. Assay used: immunoSEQ multiplex PCR; TCRdb lists only in-frame clones, some missing. Of approximately 100,000 clones in the sample, roughly nine tenths were seen once. The sequencing sample was made of blood. The receptors were sampled from a person aged 18-69 years in good health.

This rearrangement joins TRBV6-6 to TRBJ2-1; D is ambiguous. From germline, CDR1 is MNHNY and CDR2 SVGAGI (reference sequence). The CDR3 has 13 residues. V shed 0 bases and J shed 7 bases, with 7 bases lying between them. CDR3 sequence: CASSYSRENEQFF. The CDR3, as DNA: TGTGCCAGCAGTTACTCGAGAGAGAATGAGCAGTTCTTC.

The V gene is TRBV19, the J gene TRBJ2-2; the match to TRBD2 covers 7 bases. This CDR3 spans 13 amino acids. The junction had 5 bases not matched to a gene; V was cut back by 8 bases and J by 5 bases. Germline lookup yields CDR1 LNHDA and CDR2 SQIVND (reference sequence). This chain's CDR3 is CASRGAGTGELFF. The CDR3 bases are TGTGCCAGTCGGGGAGCGGGAACCGGGGAGCTGTTTTTT. Full variable domain (outside the CDR3, taken from reference TRBV19 and TRBJ2-2): DGGITQSPKYLFRKEGQNVTLSCEQNLNHDAMYWYRQDPGQGLRLIYYSQIVNDFQKGDIAEGYSVSREKKESFPLTVTSAQKNPTAFYLCASRGAGTGELFFGEGSRLTVL.

The rearrangement joins TRBV28 to TRBJ2-5; 9 bases agree with TRBD1. CDR3 size: 15 residues. J was trimmed by 4 bases and V by 4 bases; bases with no gene match: 7. Germline loops: CDR1 MDHEN, CDR2 SYDVKM. The CDR3 DNA reads TGTGCCAGCAGTTCGACAGGGGGGAGTAGAGAGACCCAGTACTTC. Translation gives CASSSTGGSRETQYF.

The chain uses TRBV6-4 and TRBJ2-3; TRBD1 matches 9 bases. The V gene's germline CDR1 is MRHNA and CDR2 SNTAGT. The length of the CDR3 is 15 residues. With V trimmed by 2 bases and J by 3 bases, 3 bases remained unmatched. As DNA, the CDR3 is TGTGCCAGCAGTGACAGGGGACAGGGTACAGATACGCAGTATTTT. Translation gives CASSDRGQGTDTQYF.

The CDR3 nucleotides are TGTGCCAGCAGCGTAAGGGACTATCGATACAATGAGCAGTTCTTC. Protein: CASSVRDYRYNEQFF. The chain employs TRBV9 and TRBJ2-1, with 7 bases lining up with TRBD2. V was clipped by 1 base and J by 4 bases; unmatched bases: 5. Germline CDR1 SGDLS, CDR2 YYNGEE. The CDR3 is made up of 15 amino acids.

The chain employs TRBV7-2 and TRBJ2-7, with 9 positions matching TRBD1. CDR3 length equals 15 residues. Germline-derived CDR1 and CDR2 are SGHTA and FQGNSA. Unmatched junction bases numbered 8, after V lost 4 bases and J lost 4 bases. The CDR3 loop is CASSSKTGGMYEQYF. The CDR3 DNA sequence: TGTGCCAGCAGCTCAAAGACAGGGGGAATGTACGAGCAGTACTTC.

The rearrangement uses TRBV7-3 and TRBJ2-3; D gene unclear. V was pared by 2 bases and J by 2 bases, with 11 bases between. Germline CDR1 is SGHTA and CDR2 is FQGTGA. CDR3 length: 15 amino acids. In DNA form, the CDR3 reads TGTGCCAGCAGCTTATCGGCCGGTTTCACAGATACGCAGTATTTT. Translation: CASSLSAGFTDTQYF.

V is TRBV5-1 and J is TRBJ2-3; D unresolved. Trimming left V 2 bases short and J 0 bases short, with 10 bases between. The CDR3 totals 15 residues. Germline V gene sequence: CDR1 SGHRS, CDR2 YFSETQ. The CDR3: CASSFADISTDTQYF. The DNA for the CDR3 is TGCGCCAGCAGCTTTGCCGACATCAGCACAGATACGCAGTATTTT.

The chain carries TRBV7-2 and TRBJ2-5; the D gene is possibly TRBD1 (6 bases). The V end lost 6 bases, the J end lost 5 bases, and 13 bases lay between the germline ends. The CDR3 has 13 residues. Germline loops: CDR1 SGHTA, CDR2 FQGNSA. CDR3 protein: CASRTGIGETQYF. The CDR3 DNA is TGTGCCAGCAGAACAGGGATTGGGGAGACCCAGTACTTC.

The rearrangement joins TRBV6-5 to TRBJ1-2; TRBD1 matches 9 bases. The V gene's germline CDR1 is MNHEY and CDR2 SVGAGI. The V and J ends lost 6 bases and 4 bases, in that order; junction bases with no gene match: 9. This CDR3 has 15 amino acids. The CDR3 DNA reads as TGTGCCAGCAGACCAGTCCGGGACAGGGTCTATGGCTACACCTTC. It translates to CASRPVRDRVYGYTF.

The rearrangement links TRBV11-3 to TRBJ2-3; D is perhaps TRBD1 (6 bases). The V end was cut by 3 bases, the J end by 5 bases, with 21 bases between. CDR1 and CDR2 (germline): SGHNT, YENEEA. This CDR3 is 17 amino acids long. The CDR3 here is CASSLGHGNRAGDTQYF. The CDR3 bases are TGTGCCAGCAGCTTGGGACACGGGAACAGGGCCGGAGATACGCAGTATTTT.

The chain has TRBV5-1 and TRBJ2-2, with D possibly TRBD1 on 7 matching bases. V was shortened by 4 bases and J by 7 bases, with 17 bases between the two germline ends. CDR3 size: 15 residues. Germline assignment: CDR1 SGHRS and CDR2 YFSETQ. The CDR3 bases are TGCGCCAGCAGCAAGGAGGGGGCGAATATCGGGGAGCTGTTTTTT. It specifies CASSKEGANIGELFF.

The rearrangement joins TRBV19 to TRBJ1-2; 11 bases line up with TRBD1. The V segment lost 3 bases and the J segment 7 bases; nucleotides outside the gene matches: 7. This CDR3 comprises 15 residues. The V gene's germline CDR1 is LNHDA and CDR2 SQIVND (reference sequence). The CDR3 DNA follows: TGTGCCAGTAGTATTACAAGGACAGGGGGCCTTGGCTACACCTTC. The encoded protein is CASSITRTGGLGYTF.

The chain uses TRBV7-3 and TRBJ2-1; a possible D gene is TRBD2 (5 bases). Germline CDR1 is SGHTA and CDR2 is FQGTGA. CDR3 length: 13 residues. Trimming took off 4 bases at V and 2 bases at J, with 6 bases between the two ends. In DNA, the CDR3 is TGTGCCAGCAGCTCGGGGACCTACAATGAGCAGTTCTTC. Translated: CASSSGTYNEQFF.

By proportion, this clone is medium-sized (0.01 to 0.1%). The chain is built from TRBV6-5 and TRBJ2-7; perhaps D is TRBD1 or TRBD2 (5 bases each). The germline V and J ends were trimmed by 6 bases and 0 bases, with 15 bases remaining between them. Germline CDR1 and CDR2: MNHEY and SVGAGI. The CDR3 spans 15 residues. The CDR3 sequence is CASSLDGASSYEQYF. CDR3 nucleotides: TGTGCCAGCAGCCTTGACGGGGCAAGCTCCTACGAGCAGTACTTC.